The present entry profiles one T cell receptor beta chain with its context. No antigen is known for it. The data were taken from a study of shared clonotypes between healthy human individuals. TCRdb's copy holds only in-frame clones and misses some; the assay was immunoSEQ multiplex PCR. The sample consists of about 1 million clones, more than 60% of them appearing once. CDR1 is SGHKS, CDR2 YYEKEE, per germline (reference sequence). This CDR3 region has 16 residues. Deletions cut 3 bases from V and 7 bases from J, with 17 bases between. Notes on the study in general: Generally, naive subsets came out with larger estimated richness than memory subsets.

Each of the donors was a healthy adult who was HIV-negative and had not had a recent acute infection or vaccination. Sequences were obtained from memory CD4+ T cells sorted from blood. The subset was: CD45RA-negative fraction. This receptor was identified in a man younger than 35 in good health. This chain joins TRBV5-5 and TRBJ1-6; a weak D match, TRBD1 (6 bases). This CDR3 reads CASSSPRGGWNSPLHF. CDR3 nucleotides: TGTGCCAGCAGCTCCCCCCGAGGGGGGTGGAATTCACCCCTCCACTTT.